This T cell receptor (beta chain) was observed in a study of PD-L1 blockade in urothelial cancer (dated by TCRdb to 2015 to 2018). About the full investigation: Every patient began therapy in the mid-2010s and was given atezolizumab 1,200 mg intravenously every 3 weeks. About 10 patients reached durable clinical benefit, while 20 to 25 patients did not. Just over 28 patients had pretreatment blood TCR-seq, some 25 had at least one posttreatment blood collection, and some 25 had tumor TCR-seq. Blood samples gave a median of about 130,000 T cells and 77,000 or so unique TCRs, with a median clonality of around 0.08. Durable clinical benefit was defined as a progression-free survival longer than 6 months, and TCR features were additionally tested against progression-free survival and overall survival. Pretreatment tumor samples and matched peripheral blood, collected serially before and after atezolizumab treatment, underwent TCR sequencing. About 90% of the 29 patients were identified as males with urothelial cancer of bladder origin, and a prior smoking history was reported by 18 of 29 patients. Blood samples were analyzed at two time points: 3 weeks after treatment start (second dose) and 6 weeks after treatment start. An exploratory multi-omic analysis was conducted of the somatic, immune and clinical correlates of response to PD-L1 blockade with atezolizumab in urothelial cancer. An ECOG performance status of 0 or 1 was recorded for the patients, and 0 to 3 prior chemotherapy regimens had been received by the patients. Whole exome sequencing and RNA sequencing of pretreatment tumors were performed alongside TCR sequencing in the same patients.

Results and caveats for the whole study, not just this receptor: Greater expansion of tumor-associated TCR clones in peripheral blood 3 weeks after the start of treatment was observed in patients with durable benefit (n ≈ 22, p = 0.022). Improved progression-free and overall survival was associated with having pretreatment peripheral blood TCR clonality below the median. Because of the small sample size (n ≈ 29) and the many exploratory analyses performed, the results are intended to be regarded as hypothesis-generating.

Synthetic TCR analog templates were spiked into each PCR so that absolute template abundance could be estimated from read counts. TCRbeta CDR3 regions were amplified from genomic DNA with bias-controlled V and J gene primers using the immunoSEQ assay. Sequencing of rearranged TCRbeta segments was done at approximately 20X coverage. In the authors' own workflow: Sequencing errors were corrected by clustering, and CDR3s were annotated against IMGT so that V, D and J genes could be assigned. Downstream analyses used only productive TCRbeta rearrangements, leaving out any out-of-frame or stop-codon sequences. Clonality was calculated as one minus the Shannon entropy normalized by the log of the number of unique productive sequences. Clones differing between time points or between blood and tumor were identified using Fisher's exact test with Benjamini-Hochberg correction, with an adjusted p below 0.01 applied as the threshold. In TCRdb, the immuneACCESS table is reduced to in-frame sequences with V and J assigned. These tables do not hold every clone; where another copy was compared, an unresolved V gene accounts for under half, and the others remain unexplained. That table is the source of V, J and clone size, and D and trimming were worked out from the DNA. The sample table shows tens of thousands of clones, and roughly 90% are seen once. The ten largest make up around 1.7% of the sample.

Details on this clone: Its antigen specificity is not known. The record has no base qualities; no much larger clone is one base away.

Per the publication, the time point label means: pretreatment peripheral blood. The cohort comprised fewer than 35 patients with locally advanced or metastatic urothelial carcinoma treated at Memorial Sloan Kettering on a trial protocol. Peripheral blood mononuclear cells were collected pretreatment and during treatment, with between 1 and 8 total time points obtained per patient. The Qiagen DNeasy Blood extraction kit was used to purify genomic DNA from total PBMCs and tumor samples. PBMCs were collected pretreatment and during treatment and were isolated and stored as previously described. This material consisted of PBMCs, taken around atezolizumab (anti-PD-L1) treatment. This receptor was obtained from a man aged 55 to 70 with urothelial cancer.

The CDR3 region reads CASSYSLGRNTEAFF. The nucleotide sequence reads as follows: TGTGCCAGCAGTTACTCGCTGGGCCGGAACACTGAAGCTTTCTTT. Recombination joined TRBV6-5 with TRBJ1-1; the D segment cannot be called with confidence. CDR1 is given as MNHEY and CDR2 as SVGAGI, both from the germline V gene. The junction shows trimming of 0 bases on V and 1 base on J, plus 9 bases between the germline ends. Measured from the cysteine to the phenylalanine, the CDR3 is 15 residues long. Only the CDR3 region is kept as DNA, spanning 45 bases read in frame from base 1.